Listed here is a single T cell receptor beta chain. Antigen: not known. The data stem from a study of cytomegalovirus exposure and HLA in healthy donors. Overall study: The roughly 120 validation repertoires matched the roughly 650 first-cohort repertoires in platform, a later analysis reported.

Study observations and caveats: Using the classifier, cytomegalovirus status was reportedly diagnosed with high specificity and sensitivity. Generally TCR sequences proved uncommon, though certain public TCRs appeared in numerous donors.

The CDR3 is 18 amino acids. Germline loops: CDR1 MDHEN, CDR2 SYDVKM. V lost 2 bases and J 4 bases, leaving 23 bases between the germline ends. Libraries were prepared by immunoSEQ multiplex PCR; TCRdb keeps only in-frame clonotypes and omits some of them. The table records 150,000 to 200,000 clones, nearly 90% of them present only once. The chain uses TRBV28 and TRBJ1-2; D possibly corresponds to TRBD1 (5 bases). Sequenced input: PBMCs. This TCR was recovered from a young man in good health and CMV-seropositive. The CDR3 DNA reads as TGTGCCAGCAGTTTAGGAGCTAGGGGATTTACAAAGTCCTATGGCTACACCTTC. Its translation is CASSLGARGFTKSYGYTF.